This is a list of T cell receptor beta chains from one sample in a study of blood T cell repertoires in COVID-19. Profiled with immunoSEQ multiplex PCR; TCRdb holds only in-frame clones, not every one. The data contain roughly 110,000 clones, 65% to 80% of them singletons. Sequenced sample: peripheral blood. These receptors all come from a man between 65 and 85 years old with acute or convalescent COVID-19. The conserved cysteine and the conserved F or W are not part of the CDR3 here. For some rows the clone size is stated as once, few or many, or as a class when expanded; others skip it.

V gene,clone size,CDR3 protein
TRBV15,-,ATSRGTGVQETQY
TRBV7-2,-,ASSSPGTGGYGYT
TRBV3-1/TRBV3-2,-,ASSQTFQETQY
TRBV27,-,ASSFLMAGGRSGANVLT
TRBV3-1/TRBV3-2,-,ASSPTGDSARKLF
TRBV12-3/TRBV12-4,-,ASSRDRAYGYT
TRBV11-2,-,ASRLRGSTYEQY
TRBV19,-,ASSPGTSGASYNEQF
TRBV9,-,ASSVGTGWNTEAF
TRBV5-1,few,ASSSGQGYNQPQH
TRBV7-3,-,ASSLAGQGAGGYT
TRBV19,-,ASSTTGTTTNQPQH
TRBV5-1,-,ASSVDRRNTEAF
TRBV12-3/TRBV12-4,-,ASSSYNEQF
TRBV6-5,-,ASSFRDRVHGELF
TRBV6-5,-,ASRDRGQSNQPQH
TRBV7-2,few,ASRLAGPGEQF
TRBV3-1/TRBV3-2,-,ASSQVGRENYNEQF
TRBV3-1/TRBV3-2,-,ASSPDRATEAF
TRBV24-1,-,ATSDPAGGTGGEETQY